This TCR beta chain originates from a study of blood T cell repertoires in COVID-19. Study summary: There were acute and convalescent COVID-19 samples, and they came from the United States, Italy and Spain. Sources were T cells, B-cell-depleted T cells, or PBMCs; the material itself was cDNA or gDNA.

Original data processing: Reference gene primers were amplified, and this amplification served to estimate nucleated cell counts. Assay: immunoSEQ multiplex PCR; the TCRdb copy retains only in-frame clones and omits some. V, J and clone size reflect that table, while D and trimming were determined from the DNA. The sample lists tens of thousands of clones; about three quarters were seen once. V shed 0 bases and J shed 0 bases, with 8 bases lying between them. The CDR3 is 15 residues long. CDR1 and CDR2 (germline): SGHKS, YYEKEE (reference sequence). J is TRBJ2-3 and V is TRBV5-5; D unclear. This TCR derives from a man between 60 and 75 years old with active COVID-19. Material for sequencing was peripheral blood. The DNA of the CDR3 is TGTGCCAGCAGCTTGGGCGGTTCTAGCACAGATACGCAGTATTTT. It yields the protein CASSLGGSSTDTQYF.